Each of the 2 T cell receptor beta chains below was sequenced from the same sample in a study of T cells in localized non-small cell lung cancer. The protocol was immunoSEQ multiplex PCR, while the TCRdb copy is restricted to in-frame clones and leaves out a portion. The sample contains around 15,000 clones, roughly nine tenths of which appear only once. This specimen consisted of peripheral blood mononuclear cells, obtained before any cancer treatment. Receptor source: a man aged 40 to 69 with stage III lung adenocarcinoma.

J is TRBJ2-5 and V is TRBV2; D unresolved. This CDR3 region has 12 residues. The germline V and J ends were trimmed by 8 bases and 0 bases, with 7 bases remaining between them. Germline CDR1 and CDR2: SNHLY and FYNNEI. The CDR3, as DNA: TGTGCCAGCGCTTGGTACCAAGAGACCCAGTACTTC. It specifies CASAWYQETQYF. The whole variable domain, filled in from reference TRBV2 and TRBJ2-5, reads EPEVTQTPSHQVTQMGQEVILRCVPISNHLYFYWYRQILGQKVEFLVSFYNNEISEKSEIFDDQFSVERPDGSNFTLKIRSTKLEDSAMYFCASAWYQETQYFGPGTRLLVL.

The chain employs TRBV28 and TRBJ1-2, with unresolved D. Trimming shortened V by 6 bases and J by 8 bases, and 16 bases separated the two germline ends. CDR1 and CDR2 from the germline V gene are MDHEN and SYDVKM. The CDR3 is 13 residues long. The CDR3 region has the DNA TGTGCCAGCAGCCGACCTGGCCGGGGAGGCTACACCTTC. This sequence encodes CASSRPGRGGYTF.